A single sample gave rise to the 32 T cell receptor beta chains below, sequenced in a study of beta chain features in type 1 diabetes. Study-level findings and limits: The study found moderately but significantly shorter TCRB CDR3s in all four CD4+ subsets of Type 1 diabetes patients.

The study reverse transcribed the entire isolated RNA, so it sequenced expressed TCRB transcripts. Sequencing used immunoSEQ multiplex PCR; TCRdb keeps in-frame clones, though not all of them. The repertoire holds 500,000 to 800,000 clones, with roughly 12% as singletons. These TCRs are of unknown antigen specificity. The sample consisted of naive CD4+ T cells from blood. The receptor source for this set is a man aged 30-40 years with type 1 diabetes.

The chain is built from TRBV6-5 and TRBJ1-2, with 7 bases fitting TRBD1. The trim removed 2 bases at V and 10 bases at J, leaving 10 bases unmatched. The germline V gene has CDR1 MNHEY and CDR2 SVGAGI. This CDR3 region has 14 residues. DNA for the CDR3: TGTGCCAGCAGTTACACGAACCGACAGGGTGACTACACCTTC. This encodes CASSYTNRQGDYTF.

This clone was seen more than once but under ten times. The chain couples TRBV7-2 to TRBJ2-6, with 12 bases identical to TRBD1. V dropped 4 bases and J dropped 4; count of bases not matched to a gene: 5. CDR1 and CDR2 (germline): SGHTA, FQGNSA. This CDR3 is 17 amino acids long. The CDR3 sequence is CASSSGQGASGANVLTF. In nucleotides, the CDR3 is TGTGCCAGCAGCTCGGGACAGGGGGCGTCCGGGGCCAACGTCCTGACTTTC.

This clone was recorded a few times. This chain joins TRBV9 and TRBJ2-5; 8 bases fit TRBD2. The CDR3 extends over 14 amino acids. Unmatched junction bases numbered 11, after V lost 4 bases and J lost 9 bases. Germline V CDR1 and CDR2: SGDLS, YYNGEE. The CDR3 loop is CASSPTTSEVAQYF. The CDR3 coding sequence is TGTGCCAGCAGCCCTACGACTAGCGAAGTTGCCCAGTACTTC.

This clone was detected only a few times. In DNA, the CDR3 is TGTGCCAGCAGGGGACAGCTGGACACCGGGGAGCTGTTTTTT. Protein: CASRGQLDTGELFF. The chain has TRBV2 and TRBJ2-2; 7 positions agree with TRBD1. The CDR3 has 14 residues. Germline assignment: CDR1 SNHLY and CDR2 FYNNEI. V lost 6 bases to trimming and J lost 3 bases; unmatched junction nucleotides: 4.

The chain joins TRBV7-2 to TRBJ2-1; D is perhaps TRBD2 (6 bases). Trimming pared 3 bases from V and 6 bases from J, leaving 12 bases between. Germline CDR1 SGHTA, CDR2 FQGNSA. The CDR3 runs 14 residues. In nucleotides, the CDR3 is TGTGCCAGCAGCTTCGCGGGGATAAGCAATGAGCAGTTCTTC. As protein: CASSFAGISNEQFF.

V gene TRBV7-8 combines with J gene TRBJ1-2; D is undetermined. There are 14 residues in the CDR3. Between the trimmed V and J ends, which lost 4 bases and 7 bases, there was a span of 16 bases. Germline CDR1 SGHVS, CDR2 FQNEAQ. This CDR3 reads CASSSRNIGSGYTF. The CDR3 bases are TGTGCCAGCAGCTCCAGGAATATAGGATCTGGCTACACCTTC.

The chain joins TRBV29-1 to TRBJ2-6, with no clear D. Trimming stripped 3 bases from V and 7 bases from J, with 19 bases between. The CDR3 runs 16 residues. Germline CDR1 is SQVTM and CDR2 is ANQGSEA. The CDR3: CSVDFRSLNGANVLTF. The CDR3 nucleotides read TGCAGCGTTGACTTTAGATCCCTTAACGGCGCCAACGTCCTGACTTTC.

The J gene is TRBJ2-5, the V gene TRBV28; maybe TRBD2 (5 bases). Germline V gene data show CDR1 as MDHEN and CDR2 as SYDVKM. The CDR3 runs to 13 residues. The V and J ends lost 2 bases and 3 bases respectively, with 7 bases between them. The CDR3 protein is CASSLVREETQYF. DNA for the CDR3: TGTGCCAGCAGTTTAGTGAGGGAAGAGACCCAGTACTTC.

DNA of the CDR3: TGTGCCACCGGGACTAGCGGGGGCACAGATACGCAGTATTTT. Translation: CATGTSGGTDTQYF. The chain has TRBV10-3 and TRBJ2-3, with 13 positions matching TRBD2. V was clipped by 10 bases and J by 1 base; unmatched bases: 2. The CDR3 runs to 14 residues. Per the germline V gene, CDR1 is ENHRY and CDR2 is SYGVKD.

J is TRBJ1-4 and V is TRBV30; D remains unclear. V dropped 0 bases and J dropped 17 bases, with 16 bases sitting between them. The CDR3 contains 12 residues. Germline-derived CDR1 and CDR2 are GTSNPN and SVGIG (reference sequence). Here the CDR3 DNA reads TGTGCCTGGAGTGTACTTTTAGGGCCTATTTTTTTT. The encoded protein is CAWSVLLGPIFF.

This clone showed up just a few times. V and J are TRBV5-8 and TRBJ1-5; no clear D. CDR1 SGHTS and CDR2 YDEGEE come from the germline V gene. V lost 4 bases and J 0 bases, leaving 17 bases between the germline ends. The CDR3 loop spans 17 amino acids. The CDR3 sequence is CASSPSGWSDSNQPQHF. Written as DNA, the CDR3 is TGTGCCAGCAGCCCAAGTGGTTGGTCCGATAGCAATCAGCCCCAGCATTTT. The full variable domain, in which reference TRBV5-8 and TRBJ1-5 provide the parts outside the CDR3, is EAGVTQSPTHLIKTRGQQATLRCSPISGHTSVYWYQQALGLGLQFLLWYDEGEERNRGNFPPRFSGRQFPNYSSELNVNALELEDSALYLCASSPSGWSDSNQPQHFGDGTRLSIL.

This clone has just a few counts. The V call is TRBV28, the J call TRBJ2-7; 8 positions match TRBD2. CDR1 is MDHEN and CDR2 is SYDVKM in the germline V gene. The CDR3 totals 15 residues. J was trimmed by 1 base and V by 3 bases; bases with no gene match: 5. The CDR3 DNA follows: TGTGCCAGCAGTTTGGCGGGGGGACTTTCCTACGAGCAGTACTTC. The encoded protein is CASSLAGGLSYEQYF.

This clone has just a few counts. The V and J genes are TRBV13 and TRBJ2-5; D possibly corresponds to TRBD2 (7 bases). The CDR3 loop spans 15 amino acids. Germline-derived CDR1 and CDR2 are PRHDT and FYEKMQ (reference sequence). V shed 5 bases and J shed 13 bases, with 26 bases lying between them. Here the CDR3 reads CASSRGRVTGTRRYF. The CDR3 nucleotides are TGTGCCAGCAGCCGAGGGAGGGTAACAGGGACCCGCAGGTACTTC. The variable domain in full, with the rest retrieved from reference TRBV13 and TRBJ2-5, is AAGVIQSPRHLIKEKRETATLKCYPIPRHDTVYWYQQGPGQDPQFLISFYEKMQSDKGSIPDRFSAQQFSDYHSELNMSSLELGDSALYFCASSRGRVTGTRRYFGPGTRLLVL.

The chain uses TRBV10-2 and TRBJ1-5, with D perhaps TRBD1 (5 bases). The CDR3 sequence is 16 residues long. CDR1 and CDR2 (germline): WSHSY, SAAADI. V gave up 6 bases and J gave up 0 bases, with 15 bases separating them. The CDR3 region is CASRGGQGNSNQPQHF. In DNA, the CDR3 is TGCGCCAGCAGGGGAGGGCAGGGCAATAGCAATCAGCCCCAGCATTTT.

This sequence joins TRBV7-2 and TRBJ2-7; 10 nucleotides agree with TRBD1. V lost 8 bases to trimming and J lost 7 bases; unmatched junction nucleotides: 11. Looked up from germline, CDR1 is SGHTA and CDR2 is FQGNSA. This CDR3 has 14 amino acids. The CDR3, as DNA: TGTGCCAGCGCAATTGGGACAGGGGAAGGGGAGCAGTACTTC. This codes for CASAIGTGEGEQYF.

As concerns this clone: Germline is not matched at one junction end, which may reflect a read error. This chain links TRBV15 with TRBJ2-5; either TRBD1 or TRBD2 may supply D (5 bases each). The CDR3 spans 12 residues. Germline V gene data show CDR1 as LNHNV and CDR2 as YYDKDF (reference sequence). CDR3 region: CATSRDPGAVNF. CDR3 DNA: TGTGCCACCAGCAGAGACCCCGGGGCAGTCAACTTC. The full variable domain, completed using reference TRBV15 and TRBJ2-5, is DAMVIQNPRYQVTQFGKPVTLSCSQTLNHNVMYWYQQKSSQAPKLLFHYYDKDFNNEADTPDNFQSRRPNTSFCFLDIRSPGLGDTAMYLCATSRDPGAVNFGPGTRLLVL.

The CDR3 here is CASSFSGGHNEQFF. The CDR3 DNA reads as TGTGCCAGCAGCTTTAGCGGGGGGCACAATGAGCAGTTCTTC. The chain employs TRBV7-9 and TRBJ2-1; 10 bases match TRBD2. The CDR3 extends over 14 amino acids. In germline, CDR1 is SEHNR, CDR2 FQNEAQ (reference sequence). V shed 3 bases, J shed 5 bases, and the junction held 1 base outside the gene matches. Together with reference TRBV7-9 and TRBJ2-1, the CDR3 gives the full variable domain: DTGVSQNPRHKITKRGQNVTFRCDPISEHNRLYWYRQTLGQGPEFLTYFQNEAQLEKSRLLSDRFSAERPKGSFSTLEIQRTEQGDSAMYLCASSFSGGHNEQFFGPGTRLTVL.

This clone was counted between two and nine times. DNA of the CDR3: TGTGCCAGCTCCGATGTCCGCTACACCTTC. This codes for CASSDVRYTF. The chain carries TRBV25-1 and TRBJ1-2, with D unresolved. V lost 8 bases to trimming and J lost 9 bases, with 10 bases between them. Per germline, CDR1 MGHDK and CDR2 SYGVNS. The length of the CDR3 is 10 residues.

The genes are TRBV7-9 and TRBJ2-5; 11 nucleotides agree with TRBD2. Germline V gene data show CDR1 as SEHNR and CDR2 as FQNEAQ (reference sequence). CDR3 length: 16 residues. V shed 4 bases, J shed 2 bases, and the junction held 6 bases outside the gene matches. This CDR3 reads CASSSGTSGLQETQYF. The CDR3 DNA reads TGTGCCAGCAGCTCGGGGACTAGCGGCCTACAAGAGACCCAGTACTTC.

The rearrangement links TRBV11-3 to TRBJ2-1, with no clear D. Trimming shortened V by 1 base and J by 6 bases, and 7 bases separated the two germline ends. The CDR3 extends over 13 amino acids. Looked up from germline, CDR1 is SGHNT and CDR2 is YENEEA. The DNA for the CDR3 is TGTGCCAGCAGCTTAGCCCAATTCAATGAGCAGTTCTTC. Amino acids: CASSLAQFNEQFF. Supplemented by reference TRBV11-3 and TRBJ2-1, the full variable domain reads EAGVVQSPRYKIIEKKQPVAFWCNPISGHNTLYWYLQNLGQGPELLIRYENEEAVDDSQLPKDRFSAERLKGVDSTLKIQPAELGDSAVYLCASSLAQFNEQFFGPGTRLTVL.

The chain couples TRBV6-5 to TRBJ2-7, with no clear D. Germline CDR1 reads MNHEY; CDR2 reads SVGAGI. The CDR3 consists of 13 residues. V lost 0 bases and J 7 bases, leaving 10 bases between the germline ends. CDR3: CASSYSAFREQYF. In DNA, the CDR3 is TGTGCCAGCAGTTACTCGGCCTTCAGGGAGCAGTACTTC.

V is TRBV30 and J is TRBJ2-5, with 11 positions matching TRBD2. Germline CDR1 and CDR2: GTSNPN and SVGIG (reference sequence). V trimming: 0 bases; J trimming: 4 bases; junction bases outside the gene matches: 4. The CDR3 sequence is 15 residues long. CDR3 amino acids: CAWSVLAGAGETQYF. The CDR3 DNA is TGTGCCTGGAGTGTACTAGCGGGGGCCGGAGAGACCCAGTACTTC.

This clone was seen more than once but under ten times. Written as DNA, the CDR3 is TGTGCCAGCAGCTTGGTCAGGTCGGGCTATGGCTACACCTTC. This sequence encodes CASSLVRSGYGYTF. This rearrangement joins TRBV5-6 to TRBJ1-2; D is uncertain. V shed 0 bases and J shed 4 bases, with 10 bases lying between them. Per the germline V gene, CDR1 is SGHDT and CDR2 is YYEEEE. The CDR3 has 14 amino acids. The complete variable domain, with remaining parts taken from reference TRBV5-6 and TRBJ1-2, reads DAGVTQSPTHLIKTRGQQVTLRCSPKSGHDTVSWYQQALGQGPQFIFQYYEEEERQRGNFPDRFSGHQFPNYSSELNVNALLLGDSALYLCASSLVRSGYGYTFGSGTRLTVV.

The rearrangement uses TRBV25-1 and TRBJ2-5, with D possibly TRBD1 on 6 matching bases. Germline lookup yields CDR1 MGHDK and CDR2 SYGVNS. The CDR3 length is 15 residues. V was shortened by 1 base and J by 7 bases, with 16 bases between the two germline ends. CDR3 in amino acids: CASSELGAGFGTQYF. The CDR3 DNA is TGTGCCAGCAGTGAATTGGGGGCAGGGTTTGGGACCCAGTACTTC.

The V gene is TRBV19, the J gene TRBJ1-5; D is uncertain. V shed 2 bases and J shed 2 bases, with 10 bases lying between them. The CDR3 length is 15 residues. Germline V gives CDR1 LNHDA, CDR2 SQIVND (reference sequence). Written as DNA, the CDR3 is TGTGCCAGTAGTATAAGTTCAGCTGGCAATCAGCCCCAGCATTTT. Protein product: CASSISSAGNQPQHF. Using reference TRBV19 and TRBJ1-5 for the parts outside the CDR3, the full variable domain is DGGITQSPKYLFRKEGQNVTLSCEQNLNHDAMYWYRQDPGQGLRLIYYSQIVNDFQKGDIAEGYSVSREKKESFPLTVTSAQKNPTAFYLCASSISSAGNQPQHFGDGTRLSIL.

The gene calls are TRBV11-3 and TRBJ2-1; TRBD2 aligns across 12 bases. The CDR3 has 17 residues. Germline CDR1 is SGHNT and CDR2 is YENEEA. Trimming removed 2 bases from V and 7 bases from J; junction bases left unmatched: 9. CDR3 sequence: CASSLSPSSGGANEQFF. CDR3 in DNA: TGTGCCAGCAGCTTAAGCCCCTCTAGCGGGGGGGCGAATGAGCAGTTCTTC.

The table lists this clone with a few counts. J is TRBJ1-4 and V is TRBV7-2; D is unclear. Trimming cost V 5 bases and J 8 bases, with 15 bases left between them. In germline, CDR1 is SGHTA, CDR2 FQGNSA. This CDR3 spans 14 amino acids. The CDR3 loop reads CASSRPGGREKLFF. CDR3 nucleotides: TGTGCCAGCAGCCGTCCGGGCGGCAGAGAAAAACTGTTTTTT.

The chain employs TRBV4-3 and TRBJ1-4; 8 bases fit TRBD1. The CDR3 is 15 residues long. Trimming removed 1 base from V and 4 bases from J; junction bases left unmatched: 2. Germline V gives CDR1 LGHNA, CDR2 YSLEER. The CDR3 DNA is TGCGCCAGCAGCCAAGGGGGACAGGATAATGAAAAACTGTTTTTT. It encodes CASSQGGQDNEKLFF.

This clone was found a few times. V is TRBV5-1 and J is TRBJ2-1; D unresolved. V lost 4 bases, J lost 0 bases, and 11 bases lay in between. The germline V gene has CDR1 SGHRS and CDR2 YFSETQ. The CDR3 runs 15 residues. The CDR3 DNA follows: TGCGCCAGCAGCCCCGATGTCGTCTCCTACAATGAGCAGTTCTTC. It codes for CASSPDVVSYNEQFF.

In DNA form, the CDR3 reads TGTGCCATCAGTGGACAGGTTGTAGGCAATGAGCAGTTCTTC. As protein: CAISGQVVGNEQFF. V and J are TRBV10-3 and TRBJ2-1, with D possibly being TRBD1 (6 bases). CDR1 and CDR2 (germline): ENHRY, SYGVKD. The CDR3 is made up of 14 amino acids. Trimming removed 4 bases from V and 6 bases from J, with 13 bases in between.

The chain has TRBV7-2 and TRBJ1-6; 7 positions match TRBD1. CDR1 is SGHTA, CDR2 FQGNSA, per germline. V lost 5 bases to trimming and J lost 10 bases; unmatched junction nucleotides: 5. This CDR3 region has 13 residues. This chain's CDR3 is CASSPRDRSPLHF. For the CDR3, the DNA is TGTGCCAGCAGCCCTCGGGACAGATCACCCCTCCACTTT.

The chain employs TRBV6-5 and TRBJ2-7; 7 bases are a match to TRBD1. CDR3 length: 14 residues. V gave up 3 bases and J gave up 4 bases; unmatched junction bases: 6. Germline CDR1 and CDR2: MNHEY and SVGAGI. The CDR3 DNA reads TGTGCCAGCAGTTATTCACCGGGACAGTACGAGCAGTACTTC. Translation gives CASSYSPGQYEQYF.